The clone carrying this T cell receptor beta chain was recorded a few times. Its target is not known. This entry is derived from a study of T cell repertoires in cytomegalovirus infection. Study-level information: Well-studied HLA-B-restricted epitopes and recently identified HLA-C-restricted epitopes of CMV were both used in the study. CMV infection plus the matching HLA type was flagged by public TCR beta signatures. Study results and limitations: CMV-specific HLA-C-restricted TCR beta clonotypes dominated the ex vivo response. Identification of carriers of CMV plus the relevant HLA was performed using cumulative public TCR beta family frequency.

MiXCR was run by TCRdb on the reads, yielding one entry per CDR3 protein. The sample comprises about 570,000 distinct CDR3 sequences, roughly 42% of which are singletons, and 48% rests with the top ten. Trimming removed 5 bases at V and 3 bases at J, with 19 bases between. The CDR3 covers 17 residues. Germline V CDR1 and CDR2: SGHVS, FQNEAQ. The chain employs TRBV7-8 and TRBJ2-2; a possible D gene is TRBD1 (7 bases). The receptor was isolated from a human donor in good health (CMV status not recorded). Some clones in this sample may be carry-over from other donors' samples. The source material was cultured PBMCs, sampled from culture after CMV antigen stimulation. This CDR3 reads CASSLVQGGPYTGELFF. The CDR3 coding sequence is TGTGCCAGCAGCCTGGTGCAGGGGGGTCCCTACACCGGGGAGCTGTTTTTT.